The 25 T cell receptor beta chains below were found in one sample sequenced in a study of cytomegalovirus exposure and HLA in healthy donors. Use of 60 Vbeta and 13 Jbeta primers characterized the PCR. Clones were sequenced by immunoSEQ multiplex PCR, and TCRdb holds only the in-frame ones, with some missing. The sample lists under 60,000 clones, approximately 84% occurring once. Sequencing was performed on PBMCs. These receptors all stem from a man aged 50-60 years in good health and CMV-seronegative.

The J gene is TRBJ1-2, the V gene TRBV7-2, with 8 bases identical to TRBD1. V lost 5 bases, J lost 5 bases, and 4 bases stayed unmatched. Germline values: CDR1 SGHTA, CDR2 FQGNSA. The CDR3 has 13 residues. The CDR3 DNA reads TGTGCCAGCAGCATCGACAGGGGATATGGCTACACCTTC. Residues: CASSIDRGYGYTF.

The chain couples TRBV5-1 to TRBJ1-4; 7 bases are shared with TRBD1. The CDR3 loop spans 13 amino acids. Germline trimming cut 3 bases from V and 7 bases from J; bases unmatched to any gene: 3. Germline V CDR1 and CDR2: SGHRS, YFSETQ. In DNA, the CDR3 is TGCGCCAGCAGCTCCCGGGACAGTGAAAAACTGTTTTTT. It specifies CASSSRDSEKLFF.

In this sample, this clone turned up a few times. This chain links TRBV15 with TRBJ2-3; 7 bases map to TRBD1. The CDR3 spans 16 residues. Germline assignment: CDR1 LNHNV and CDR2 YYDKDF (reference sequence). V was clipped by 2 bases and J by 2 bases; unmatched bases: 7. DNA for the CDR3: TGTGCCACCAGCAGAACGACAGGGACCTTCACAGATACGCAGTATTTT. Translation: CATSRTTGTFTDTQYF.

The chain combines TRBV4-1 with TRBJ2-1; TRBD2 matches at 10 bases. The germline CDR1 and CDR2 sequences are MGHRA and YSYEKL. CDR3 length equals 15 residues. V shed 1 base, J shed 9 bases, and the junction held 6 bases outside the gene matches. CDR3 amino acids: CASSQVLLAGAEQFF. The CDR3, as DNA: TGCGCCAGCAGCCAAGTTCTCCTAGCGGGGGCTGAGCAGTTCTTC.

The rearrangement joins TRBV7-8 to TRBJ2-1; 8 bases agree with TRBD1. Per germline, CDR1 SGHVS and CDR2 FQNEAQ. With V trimmed by 5 bases and J by 3 bases, 18 bases remained unmatched. The CDR3 sequence is 19 residues long. CDR3 coding DNA: TGTGCCAGCAGCAGAAATGGACAGGGTACGCGTGGGCACTACAATGAGCAGTTCTTC. It translates to CASSRNGQGTRGHYNEQFF.

Comments on this clone: One end of the junction is discordant with germline, which a read error may explain. In DNA, the CDR3 is TGTGCCAGCAGCTACTCTCCGGGACAGAAGACTGAAGCTTTCTTT. This translates into CASSYSPGQKTEAFF. The genes are TRBV6-5 and TRBJ1-1, with 7 positions matching TRBD1. Germline assignment: CDR1 MNHEY and CDR2 SVGAGI. The CDR3 is made up of 15 amino acids.

The V gene is TRBV13, the J gene TRBJ2-1, with D unclear. Germline-derived CDR1 and CDR2 are PRHDT and FYEKMQ (reference sequence). V lost 1 base and J lost 0, with 4 bases in between. This CDR3 spans 14 amino acids. In nucleotides, the CDR3 is TGTGCCAGCAGCTTAGACTCCTCCTACAATGAGCAGTTCTTC. Translated: CASSLDSSYNEQFF.

CDR3 DNA sequence: TGCGCCAGCAGCTTGGCCAAGGCGGATTACAATGAGCAGTTCTTC. Encoded protein: CASSLAKADYNEQFF. The rearrangement links TRBV5-1 to TRBJ2-1; D unresolved. Deletions cut 0 bases from V and 4 bases from J, with 11 bases between. The germline gives CDR1 SGHRS, CDR2 YFSETQ. The CDR3 is 15 amino acids.

This clone was counted once. The chain combines TRBV9 with TRBJ2-3; TRBD2 matches 8 bases. The CDR3 length is 16 residues. Germline lookup yields CDR1 SGDLS and CDR2 YYNGEE. Germline trimming cut 1 base from V and 4 bases from J; bases unmatched to any gene: 8. The CDR3 reads CASSVLTGTSADTQYF. The CDR3 coding sequence is TGTGCCAGCAGCGTACTTACCGGGACTAGTGCAGATACGCAGTATTTT.

This chain links TRBV15 with TRBJ1-4; no definite D call. Germline CDR1 is LNHNV and CDR2 is YYDKDF (reference sequence). The CDR3 is made up of 15 amino acids. The ends were cut back, 0 bases at V and 5 bases at J, with 10 bases in the middle. CDR3 bases: TGTGCCACCAGCAGAGACGGGATAACAAATGAAAAACTGTTTTTT. Its translation: CATSRDGITNEKLFF.

V gene TRBV7-2 combines with J gene TRBJ2-5; tentative D call: TRBD2 (6 bases). Trimming pared 5 bases from V and 5 bases from J, leaving 18 bases between. Germline values: CDR1 SGHTA, CDR2 FQGNSA. The CDR3 totals 15 residues. The CDR3 region is CASSRDRAGGETQYF. CDR3 sequence (DNA): TGTGCCAGCAGCCGAGACCGGGCTGGAGGGGAGACCCAGTACTTC.

This clone was counted only a few times. The chain has TRBV11-2 and TRBJ2-7; TRBD2 might be the D (5 bases). With 4 bases removed from V and 7 bases from J, the gap between germline ends came to 23 bases. This CDR3 is 16 amino acids long. Germline-derived CDR1 and CDR2 are SGHAT and FQNNGV. For the CDR3, the DNA is TGTGCCAGCAGCTCCCTCTCGGGTCAACCCCGGAGGGAGCAGTACTTC. This gives the protein CASSSLSGQPRREQYF.

The chain is built from TRBV13 and TRBJ1-5, with D tentatively TRBD1 (5 bases). CDR1 and CDR2 from the germline V gene are PRHDT and FYEKMQ (reference sequence). The length of the CDR3 is 15 residues. The germline V and J ends were trimmed by 3 bases and 2 bases, with 11 bases remaining between them. Here the CDR3 DNA reads TGTGCCAGCAGCTTGGCAGGGATGGGCAATCAGCCCCAGCATTTT. Its protein product is CASSLAGMGNQPQHF.

The J gene is TRBJ1-2, the V gene TRBV27, with 8 bases aligning to TRBD1. With 6 bases clipped from V and 2 bases from J, the junction kept 8 bases outside the gene matches. Germline lookup yields CDR1 MNHEY and CDR2 SMNVEV (reference sequence). The CDR3 has 15 amino acids. For the CDR3, the DNA is TGTGCCAGCAGCCCTAGACAGGGGATGAACTATGGCTACACCTTC. Protein sequence: CASSPRQGMNYGYTF.

The V gene is TRBV2, the J gene TRBJ1-6, with D uncertain. The length of the CDR3 is 14 residues. Germline V CDR1 and CDR2: SNHLY, FYNNEI. Trimming removed 7 bases at V and 5 bases at J, with 12 bases between. CDR3 sequence: CASTPGSNNSPLHF. Here the CDR3 DNA reads TGTGCCAGCACCCCGGGGAGTAATAATTCACCCCTCCACTTT.

This clone was seen once. This chain links TRBV7-2 with TRBJ2-3, with D hard to call. With 1 base removed from V and 2 bases from J, the gap between germline ends came to 7 bases. The length of the CDR3 is 14 residues. Germline CDR1 and CDR2: SGHTA and FQGNSA. DNA for the CDR3: TGTGCCAGCAGCTTAGGTGTCTTCACAGATACGCAGTATTTT. It is translated as CASSLGVFTDTQYF. The variable domain in full, with the rest retrieved from reference TRBV7-2 and TRBJ2-3, is GAGVSQSPSNKVTEKGKDVELRCDPISGHTALYWYRQSLGQGLEFLIYFQGNSAPDKSGLPSDRFSAERTGGSVSTLTIQRTQQEDSAVYLCASSLGVFTDTQYFGPGTRLTVL.

This sequence joins TRBV5-6 and TRBJ2-5; TRBD1 is a possible D gene (5 bases). Germline values: CDR1 SGHDT, CDR2 YYEEEE. Trimming took 1 base from V and 0 from J, leaving 13 bases between them. This CDR3 has 16 amino acids. The CDR3 DNA reads as TGTGCCAGCAGCTTGTCTTTGTCAGGGTACCAAGAGACCCAGTACTTC. This encodes CASSLSLSGYQETQYF.

The chain combines TRBV11-3 with TRBJ2-5, with D possibly being TRBD2 (7 bases). CDR1 is SGHNT and CDR2 is YENEEA in the germline V gene. With 5 bases removed from V and 2 bases from J, the gap between germline ends came to 15 bases. The CDR3 is 15 residues long. CDR3 loop: CASSRRGGLQETQYF. The CDR3 bases are TGTGCCAGCAGCCGCAGAGGGGGACTACAAGAGACCCAGTACTTC.

In this sample, this clone turned up a few times. The same CDR3 can be traced to other DNA sequences in this sample. This chain joins TRBV29-1 and TRBJ1-3; D call uncertain. The V gene's germline CDR1 is SQVTM and CDR2 ANQGSEA. The CDR3 sequence is 13 residues long. V was shortened by 5 bases and J by 0 bases, with 8 bases between the two germline ends. The CDR3 sequence: CSVRVGSGNTIYF. The CDR3 DNA sequence: TGCAGCGTTCGGGTTGGCTCTGGAAACACCATATATTTT. Based on the CDR3 plus reference TRBV29-1 and TRBJ1-3, the full variable domain is SAVISQKPSRDICQRGTSLTIQCQVDSQVTMMFWYRQQPGQSLTLIATANQGSEATYESGFVIDKFPISRPNLTFSTLTVSNMSPEDSSIYLCSVRVGSGNTIYFGEGSWLTVV.

This clone occurred once. The rearrangement uses TRBV5-1 and TRBJ1-4; 11 bases align to TRBD1. Unmatched junction bases numbered 12, after V lost 4 bases and J lost 4 bases. CDR1 SGHRS and CDR2 YFSETQ come from the germline V gene. The CDR3 length is 18 residues. CDR3 coding DNA: TGCGCCAGCAGCCTGGGACAGGGGGGTACCGCCCGTAATGAAAAACTGTTTTTT. It yields the protein CASSLGQGGTARNEKLFF.

The chain employs TRBV27 and TRBJ2-1; 9 nucleotides line up with TRBD2. V lost 2 bases to trimming and J lost 0 bases; unmatched junction nucleotides: 5. The CDR3 has 17 amino acids. CDR1 and CDR2 (germline): MNHEY, SMNVEV (reference sequence). CDR3 residues: CASSLKGGGASYNEQFF. Here the CDR3 DNA reads TGTGCCAGCAGTTTAAAGGGCGGGGGGGCCTCCTACAATGAGCAGTTCTTC.

The rearrangement uses TRBV12-2 and TRBJ1-6; the table's TRBD1 call for D was not verified on the DNA. TRBV12-2 is a pseudogene segment. This CDR3 region has 17 residues. This chain's CDR3 is CASRSGQGSSYNSPLHF. The CDR3 DNA reads as TGTGCAAGTCGCTCCGGACAGGGGAGCTCCTATAATTCACCCCTCCACTTT.

The chain carries TRBV5-1 and TRBJ2-7, with TRBD2 matching 11 bases. With V trimmed by 4 bases and J by 2 bases, 11 bases remained unmatched. Germline loops: CDR1 SGHRS, CDR2 YFSETQ. The CDR3 consists of 17 residues. The CDR3 region is CASSPTTSGGGAYEQYF. CDR3 coding DNA: TGCGCCAGCAGCCCTACAACTAGCGGGGGTGGTGCCTACGAGCAGTACTTC.

In nucleotides, the CDR3 is TGTGCCAGCAGTTACTCGACCTCACAGGCAAATGGCTACACCTTC. This gives the protein CASSYSTSQANGYTF. This chain connects TRBV6-5 to TRBJ1-2; tentatively, D is TRBD1 (5 bases). The CDR3 runs to 15 residues. Trimming removed 0 bases from V and 6 bases from J, with 14 bases in between. CDR1 and CDR2 from the germline V gene are MNHEY and SVGAGI.

The chain couples TRBV7-2 to TRBJ2-3; weak D call: TRBD2 (7 bases). This CDR3 is 15 amino acids long. V lost 2 bases to trimming and J lost 6 bases, with 15 bases between them. CDR1 SGHTA and CDR2 FQGNSA come from the germline V gene. As DNA, the CDR3 is TGTGCCAGCAGCTTAATGGGGGGGGCTTCTGATACGCAGTATTTT. As protein: CASSLMGGASDTQYF.